This is a list of T cell receptor beta chains from one sample in a study of beta chain features in type 1 diabetes. This table comes from immunoSEQ multiplex PCR, and its TCRdb copy is limited to in-frame clones, with some not included. This table holds roughly 180,000 clones, about 13% found once. What was sequenced was central memory CD4+ T cells from blood. The receptors here all came from a young woman in good health. Both conserved end residues are part of each CDR3.

V gene: TRBV5-6; J gene: TRBJ2-6; CDR3 protein: CASSLYREGSGANVLTF
V gene: TRBV18; J gene: TRBJ1-2; CDR3 protein: CASSSGQGVDGYTF
V gene: TRBV5-1; J gene: TRBJ2-7; CDR3 protein: CASSLGGQGPYEQYF
V gene: TRBV7-8; J gene: TRBJ1-2; CDR3 protein: CASSRRGQGNYGYTF
V gene: TRBV28; J gene: TRBJ2-1; CDR3 protein: CASSYSGSGRRDEQFF
V gene: TRBV29-1; J gene: TRBJ2-5; CDR3 protein: CSSWGAGGRETQYF
V gene: TRBV5-4; J gene: TRBJ2-3; CDR3 protein: CASSWVTGTDTQYF
V gene: TRBV30; J gene: TRBJ2-7; CDR3 protein: CAWSDHSGTGSYEQYF
V gene: TRBV9; J gene: TRBJ2-2; CDR3 protein: CASSDQTGGAPGELFF
V gene: TRBV7-9; J gene: TRBJ2-1; CDR3 protein: CASILLGRAGYNEQFF
V gene: TRBV7-6; J gene: TRBJ2-1; CDR3 protein: CASSLDYYNEQFF
V gene: TRBV7-2; J gene: TRBJ2-1; CDR3 protein: CASSLGTGSQFF
V gene: TRBV29-1; J gene: TRBJ2-5; CDR3 protein: CSSAPGPGGQETQYF
V gene: TRBV18; J gene: TRBJ1-1; CDR3 protein: CASSPQNRNTEAFF
V gene: TRBV2; J gene: TRBJ1-5; CDR3 protein: CASSGQSNQPQHF
V gene: TRBV18; J gene: TRBJ1-1; CDR3 protein: CASSPTATNTEAFF
V gene: TRBV4-1; J gene: TRBJ1-1; CDR3 protein: CASSQDHGQTTAEAFF
V gene: TRBV5-1; J gene: TRBJ2-5; CDR3 protein: CASSVSHEETQYF
V gene: TRBV29-1; J gene: TRBJ1-5; CDR3 protein: CSVETGNSNQPQHF
V gene: TRBV19; J gene: TRBJ2-1; CDR3 protein: CASSIGGGSYNEQFF
V gene: TRBV7-9; J gene: TRBJ2-5; CDR3 protein: CASSPGTGLRETQYF
V gene: TRBV2; J gene: TRBJ2-5; CDR3 protein: CASSGWTGVEETQYF
V gene: TRBV9; J gene: TRBJ1-2; CDR3 protein: CASSAGGVNYGYTF
V gene: TRBV29-1; J gene: TRBJ2-3; CDR3 protein: CSAPRLAGADTQYF
V gene: TRBV5-1; J gene: TRBJ2-3; CDR3 protein: CASSVSETDTQYF
V gene: TRBV9; J gene: TRBJ2-5; CDR3 protein: CASSAFTGSQETQYF
V gene: TRBV2; J gene: TRBJ1-2; CDR3 protein: CASRYGQSGYTF
V gene: TRBV29-1; J gene: TRBJ1-1; CDR3 protein: CSVRTGITEAFF
V gene: TRBV30; J gene: TRBJ2-2; CDR3 protein: CASGTFNTGELFF
V gene: TRBV30; J gene: TRBJ2-2; CDR3 protein: CAWSAQGRTGELFF
V gene: TRBV5-5; J gene: TRBJ2-3; CDR3 protein: CASSLAVGQGSDTQYF
V gene: TRBV7-2; J gene: TRBJ1-5; CDR3 protein: CASSLGDRGNQPQHF
V gene: TRBV7-9; J gene: TRBJ1-1; CDR3 protein: CASSFSGQGNTEAFF
V gene: TRBV7-9; J gene: TRBJ1-5; CDR3 protein: CASSPGAGGLNQPQHF
V gene: TRBV20-1; J gene: TRBJ1-1; CDR3 protein: CSARGDTEAFF
V gene: TRBV6-6; J gene: TRBJ2-5; CDR3 protein: CASSIRTSGSQETQYF
V gene: TRBV25-1; J gene: TRBJ1-2; CDR3 protein: CASSESGLLNYGYTF
V gene: TRBV4-3; J gene: TRBJ2-6; CDR3 protein: CASSQAGQGLSGANVLTF
V gene: TRBV5-4; J gene: TRBJ2-1; CDR3 protein: CASSLYYNEQFF
V gene: TRBV6-1; J gene: TRBJ1-1; CDR3 protein: CASSLTANTEAFF
V gene: TRBV30; J gene: TRBJ2-7; CDR3 protein: CAWSLRIRDEQYF
V gene: TRBV2; J gene: TRBJ2-1; CDR3 protein: CASSADRYYNEQFF
V gene: TRBV7-9; J gene: TRBJ2-1; CDR3 protein: CASSLAAGGQNEQFF
V gene: TRBV18; J gene: TRBJ2-7; CDR3 protein: CASSSASRGGEQYF
V gene: TRBV9; J gene: TRBJ1-3; CDR3 protein: CASSAVGNTIYF
V gene: TRBV2; J gene: TRBJ1-5; CDR3 protein: CASSAKTGREQPQHF
V gene: TRBV29-1; J gene: TRBJ2-1; CDR3 protein: CSVDQSSYNEQFF
V gene: TRBV28; J gene: TRBJ2-3; CDR3 protein: CASSSPRGAVTDTQYF
V gene: TRBV6-5; J gene: TRBJ1-2; CDR3 protein: CASTGQGGGYTF
V gene: TRBV6-5; J gene: TRBJ2-5; CDR3 protein: CASSYRGETQYF
V gene: TRBV29-1; J gene: TRBJ2-3; CDR3 protein: CSVEEGGADTQYF
V gene: TRBV4-2; J gene: TRBJ1-1; CDR3 protein: CASSQDAGGTRTEAFF
V gene: TRBV2; J gene: TRBJ2-1; CDR3 protein: CASSEWSSGRNEQFF